The next 4 T cell receptor beta chains were all read from a single sample in a study of tumor-infiltrating lymphocytes in localized non-small cell lung cancer. Assay: immunoSEQ multiplex PCR; the TCRdb copy retains only in-frame clones and omits some. The data contain 17,000 or so clones, 70% to 85% of them singletons. The source material was lung tumor tissue. The receptor set was obtained from a human donor with non-small cell lung cancer.

This clone has a handful of counts. The rearrangement uses TRBV4-2 and TRBJ1-1; weak D call: TRBD1 (5 bases). The length of the CDR3 is 13 residues. Trimming took 4 bases from V and 4 from J, leaving 10 bases between them. The germline V gene has CDR1 LGHNA and CDR2 YNFKEQ. This CDR3 is CASSPRAATEAFF. CDR3 DNA sequence: TGTGCCAGCAGCCCCAGGGCCGCCACTGAAGCTTTCTTT.

The gene calls are TRBV7-3 and TRBJ2-7; TRBD2 agrees at 16 bases. This CDR3 comprises 20 residues. Germline CDR1 is SGHTA and CDR2 is FQGTGA. The trim removed 3 bases at V and 1 base at J, leaving 12 bases unmatched. Here the CDR3 DNA reads TGTGCCAGCAGCTTTCTCCCGGGGGGACTAGCGGGAGGGCGTTCCTACGAGCAGTACTTC. It codes for CASSFLPGGLAGGRSYEQYF.

The chain links TRBV7-9 to TRBJ1-1; 12 bases map to TRBD1. This CDR3 is built from 15 residues. V dropped 5 bases and J dropped 3; count of bases not matched to a gene: 4. In germline, CDR1 is SEHNR, CDR2 FQNEAQ (reference sequence). CDR3 nucleotides: TGTGCCAGCAGCAGAAGGGACAGGGGGCACACTGAAGCTTTCTTT. This sequence encodes CASSRRDRGHTEAFF.

For the CDR3, the DNA is TGTGCCAGCAGTTTATTCTTACTAGCTGGATTTGCAAATACGCAGTATTTT. This codes for CASSLFLLAGFANTQYF. The chain links TRBV28 to TRBJ2-3, with a possible D match to TRBD2 (6 bases). This CDR3 has 17 amino acids. Germline CDR1 MDHEN, CDR2 SYDVKM. Deletions cut 1 base from V and 7 bases from J, with 21 bases between. Drawing the rest from reference TRBV28 and TRBJ2-3, the complete variable domain is DVKVTQSSRYLVKRTGEKVFLECVQDMDHENMFWYRQDPGLGLRLIYFSYDVKMKEKGDIPEGYSVSREKKERFSLILESASTNQTSMYLCASSLFLLAGFANTQYFGPGTRLTVL.